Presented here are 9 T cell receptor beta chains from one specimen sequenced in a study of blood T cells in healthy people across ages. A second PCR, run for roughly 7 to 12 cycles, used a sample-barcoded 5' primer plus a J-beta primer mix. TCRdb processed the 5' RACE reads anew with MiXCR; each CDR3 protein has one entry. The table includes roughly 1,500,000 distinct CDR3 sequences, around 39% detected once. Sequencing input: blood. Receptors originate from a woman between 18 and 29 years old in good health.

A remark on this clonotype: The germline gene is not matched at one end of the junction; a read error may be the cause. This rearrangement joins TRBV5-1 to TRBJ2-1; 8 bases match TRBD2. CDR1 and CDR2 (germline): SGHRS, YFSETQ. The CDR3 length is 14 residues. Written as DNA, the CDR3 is TGCGCCAGCTGCTTAAGCGGGGGTTACAATGAGCAGTTCTTC. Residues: CASCLSGGYNEQFF.

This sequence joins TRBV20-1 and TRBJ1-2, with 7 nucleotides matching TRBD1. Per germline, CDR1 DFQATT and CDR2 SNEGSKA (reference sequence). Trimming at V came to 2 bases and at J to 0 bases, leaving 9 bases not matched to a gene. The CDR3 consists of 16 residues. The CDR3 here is CSARHLPGQTNYGYTF. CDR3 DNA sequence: TGCAGTGCTAGACATTTACCGGGACAGACTAACTATGGCTACACCTTC.

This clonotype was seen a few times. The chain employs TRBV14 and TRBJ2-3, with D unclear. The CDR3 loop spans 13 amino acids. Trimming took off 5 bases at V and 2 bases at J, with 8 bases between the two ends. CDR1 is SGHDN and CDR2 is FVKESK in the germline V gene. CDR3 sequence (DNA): TGTGCCAGCAGCGACCTCAACACAGATACGCAGTATTTT. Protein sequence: CASSDLNTDTQYF.

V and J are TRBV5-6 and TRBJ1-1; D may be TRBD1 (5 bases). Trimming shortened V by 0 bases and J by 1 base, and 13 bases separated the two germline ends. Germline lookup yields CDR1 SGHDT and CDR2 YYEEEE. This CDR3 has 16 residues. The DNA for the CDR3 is TGTGCCAGCAGCTTGGACGGGAGGGGCAGGAACACTGAAGCTTTCTTT. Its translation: CASSLDGRGRNTEAFF.

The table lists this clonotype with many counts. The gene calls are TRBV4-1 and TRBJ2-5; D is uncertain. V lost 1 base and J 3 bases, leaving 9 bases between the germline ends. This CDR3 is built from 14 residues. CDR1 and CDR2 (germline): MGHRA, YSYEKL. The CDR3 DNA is TGCGCCAGCAGCCAAGTCGGGTCAGAAGAGACCCAGTACTTC. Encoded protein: CASSQVGSEETQYF.

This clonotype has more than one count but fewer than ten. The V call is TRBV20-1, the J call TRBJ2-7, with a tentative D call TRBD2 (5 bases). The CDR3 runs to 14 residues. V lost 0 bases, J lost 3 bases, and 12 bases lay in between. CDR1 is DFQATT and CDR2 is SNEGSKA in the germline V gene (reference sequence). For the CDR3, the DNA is TGCAGTGCTAGAGAGAGGGCTAGATTCTACGAGCAGTACTTC. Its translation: CSARERARFYEQYF.

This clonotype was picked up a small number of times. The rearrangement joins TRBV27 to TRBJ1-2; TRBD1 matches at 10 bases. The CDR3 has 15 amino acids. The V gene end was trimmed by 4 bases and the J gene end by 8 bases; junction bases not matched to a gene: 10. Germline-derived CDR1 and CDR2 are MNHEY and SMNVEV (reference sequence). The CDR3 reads CASSSTKTGGRGYTF. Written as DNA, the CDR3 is TGTGCCAGCAGTTCCACCAAGACAGGGGGCAGGGGCTACACCTTC.

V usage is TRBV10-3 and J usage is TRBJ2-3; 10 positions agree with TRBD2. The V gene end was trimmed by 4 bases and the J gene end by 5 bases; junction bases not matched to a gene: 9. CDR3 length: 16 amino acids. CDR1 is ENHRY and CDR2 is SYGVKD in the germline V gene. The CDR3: CAISGVTSGLLDTQYF. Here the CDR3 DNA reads TGTGCCATCAGTGGGGTGACTAGCGGGTTATTAGATACGCAGTATTTT.

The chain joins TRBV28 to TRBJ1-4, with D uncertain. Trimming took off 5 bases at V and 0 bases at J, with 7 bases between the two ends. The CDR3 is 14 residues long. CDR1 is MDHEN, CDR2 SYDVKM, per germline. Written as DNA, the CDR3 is TGTGCCAGCAGTGTATACTCAACTAATGAAAAACTGTTTTTT. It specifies CASSVYSTNEKLFF.